This T cell receptor beta chain was observed in a study of blood T cell repertoires in COVID-19. V gave up 3 bases and J gave up 9 bases; unmatched junction bases: 19. The CDR3 covers 18 residues. CDR1 and CDR2 (germline): GTSNPN, SVGIG (reference sequence). The authors' processing: Reference gene primer amplification yielded estimated nucleated cell counts. Measured with immunoSEQ multiplex PCR; TCRdb has only the in-frame clones, and not every one. V and J calls and clone size are as listed in that table; D and trimming were resolved from the DNA. This table has some 400,000 clones, about 80% appearing once.

The chain couples TRBV30 to TRBJ2-1, with 11 nucleotides matching TRBD2. Sequencing was carried out using peripheral blood. This receptor was identified in a human donor with acute or convalescent COVID-19. The donor label of this sample is uncertain. This chain's CDR3 is CAWRPWGLAEPSEGEQFF. CDR3 bases: TGTGCCTGGAGGCCCTGGGGACTAGCGGAACCCTCCGAGGGTGAGCAGTTCTTC.